A single sample gave rise to the 11 T cell receptor beta chains below, sequenced in a study of shared clonotypes between healthy human individuals. The protocol was immunoSEQ multiplex PCR, while the TCRdb copy is restricted to in-frame clones and leaves out a portion. Counted here are 760,000 or so clones, just over 95% occurring once; the ten biggest clones make up about 0.22%. Terminally differentiated effector memory CD45RA+ cells were left out of the naive CD8 fraction, which was CD45RO-negative and positively selected for CCR7. Specimen: naive CD8+ T cells sorted from blood. Source of these receptors: a man younger than 45 in good health.

The rearrangement joins TRBV29-1 to TRBJ2-1; D possibly corresponds to TRBD2 (6 bases). Germline V gene sequence: CDR1 SQVTM, CDR2 ANQGSEA. The V end was cut by 6 bases, the J end by 7 bases, with 13 bases between. The CDR3 is made up of 12 amino acids. The CDR3 region is CSVRLRGNEQFF. CDR3 coding DNA: TGCAGCGTCCGCTTGCGGGGTAATGAGCAGTTCTTC.

J is TRBJ1-3 and V is TRBV7-9; unclear D gene. V lost 0 bases to trimming and J lost 9 bases, with 6 bases between them. Per the germline V gene, CDR1 is SEHNR and CDR2 is FQNEAQ (reference sequence). CDR3 length: 12 residues. The CDR3 sequence is CASSLAGSTIYF. DNA of the CDR3: TGTGCCAGCAGCTTAGCAGGGAGCACCATATATTTT.

This chain uses TRBV7-8 with TRBJ2-3; D ambiguous. Germline CDR1 reads SGHVS; CDR2 reads FQNEAQ. V was shortened by 1 base and J by 1 base, with 15 bases between the two germline ends. The CDR3 runs to 17 residues. The CDR3 here is CASSLDPTLTRTDTQYF. The CDR3 DNA reads TGTGCCAGCAGCTTAGACCCCACATTGACACGCACAGATACGCAGTATTTT.

V is TRBV27 and J is TRBJ2-3; TRBD1 is a possible D gene (7 bases). Trimming removed 7 bases at V and 0 bases at J, with 11 bases between. This CDR3 spans 14 amino acids. Looked up from germline, CDR1 is MNHEY and CDR2 is SMNVEV (reference sequence). DNA of the CDR3: TGTGCCAGCAAGGAGGGGGCTAGCACAGATACGCAGTATTTT. This encodes CASKEGASTDTQYF.

V and J are TRBV28 and TRBJ1-5, with D uncertain. The CDR3 is made up of 14 amino acids. The ends were cut back, 4 bases at V and 4 bases at J, with 11 bases in the middle. The germline CDR1 and CDR2 sequences are MDHEN and SYDVKM. For the CDR3, the DNA is TGTGCCAGCAGTTCGACGTTGGGAAATCAGCCCCAGCATTTT. It is translated as CASSSTLGNQPQHF.

V gene TRBV15 combines with J gene TRBJ1-5; D is undetermined. The CDR3 length is 14 residues. V was cut by 1 base and J by 5 bases, with 9 bases left in between. Looked up from germline, CDR1 is LNHNV and CDR2 is YYDKDF (reference sequence). The CDR3 bases are TGTGCCACCAGCAGAGGGAGGGAGTATCAGCCCCAGCATTTT. Its protein is CATSRGREYQPQHF.

This chain connects TRBV11-2 to TRBJ2-1; the D gene is possibly TRBD2 (5 bases). The CDR3 contains 13 residues. Germline V gene sequence: CDR1 SGHAT, CDR2 FQNNGV. V lost 2 bases, J lost 9 bases, and 11 bases lay in between. The CDR3 DNA reads TGTGCCAGCAGCTTACAGAGGGCCCTTGAGCAGTTCTTC. Protein sequence: CASSLQRALEQFF. Full variable domain (rest looked up from reference TRBV11-2 and TRBJ2-1): EAGVAQSPRYKIIEKRQSVAFWCNPISGHATLYWYQQILGQGPKLLIQFQNNGVVDDSQLPKDRFSAERLKGVDSTLKIQPAKLEDSAVYLCASSLQRALEQFFGPGTRLTVL.

The chain joins TRBV27 to TRBJ2-7; tentative D call: TRBD1 (7 bases). CDR1 and CDR2 from the germline V gene are MNHEY and SMNVEV (reference sequence). Trimming left V 6 bases short and J 1 base short, with 13 bases between. This CDR3 is 14 amino acids long. DNA of the CDR3: TGTGCCAGCAGGTCGGAGGGGGCATCCTACGAGCAGTACTTC. Encoded protein: CASRSEGASYEQYF.

J is TRBJ1-5 and V is TRBV5-5, with D perhaps matching TRBD1 (6 bases). Trimming stripped 4 bases from V and 3 bases from J, with 17 bases between. This CDR3 comprises 16 residues. Germline lookup yields CDR1 SGHKS and CDR2 YYEKEE (reference sequence). The CDR3 coding sequence is TGTGCCAGCAGCCAAGCAGTGGCAGGGGCCAATCAGCCCCAGCATTTT. Translating it yields CASSQAVAGANQPQHF.

V is TRBV27 and J is TRBJ2-7; 11 bases align to TRBD2. The CDR3 has 15 residues. The V and J ends lost 8 bases and 2 bases, in that order; junction bases with no gene match: 8. Germline V gene data show CDR1 as MNHEY and CDR2 as SMNVEV (reference sequence). The CDR3 coding sequence is TGTGCCAGCCGGGTAGCGGGAGGGTTAGCCTACGAGCAGTACTTC. This translates into CASRVAGGLAYEQYF.

This sequence joins TRBV2 and TRBJ2-7; TRBD2 is a possible D gene (5 bases). CDR1 and CDR2 from the germline V gene are SNHLY and FYNNEI. This CDR3 has 14 amino acids. V was cut by 8 bases and J by 7 bases, with 21 bases left in between. This CDR3 is CASGRYDYSREQYF. CDR3 coding DNA: TGTGCCAGCGGAAGGTACGACTACTCTAGGGAGCAGTACTTC.